Listed below are T cell receptor beta chains from one sample, sequenced in a study of somatic mutations in cytotoxic T cells in rheumatoid arthritis. Here immunoSEQ multiplex PCR was the method, and the copy in TCRdb shows in-frame clones only, minus some. The top ten hold roughly 14% of the sample, which has approximately 11,000 clones, 75% to 95% seen once. Sequencing was performed on CD8+ T cells sorted from blood. All receptors come from a woman between 18 and 29 years old with rheumatoid arthritis. The CDR3 runs from the conserved cysteine through the conserved F or W. D genes are given only for firm matches. Only part of the rows carry a size: once, few, many, or a class if the clone is expanded.

>TRBV10-3|TRBJ2-7|TRBD2|NA
TGTGCCATCAGTGAAAGCGGGAGGGCCTACGAGCAGTACTTC
CAISESGRAYEQYF
>TRBV19|TRBJ2-2|TRBD1|once
TGTGCCAGTAGTATAGGACAGGGGAACACCGGGGAGCTGTTTTTT
CASSIGQGNTGELFF
>TRBV9|TRBJ2-7|NA|NA
TGTGCCAGCAGCTCTAACGGAGCCTACGAGCAGTACTTC
CASSSNGAYEQYF
>TRBV18|TRBJ1-4|TRBD1|once
TGTGCCAGCTCCCCCCGGGACAGCGGGAATGAAAAACTGTTTTTT
CASSPRDSGNEKLFF
>TRBV28|TRBJ1-5|NA|NA
TGTGCCAGCAGTTCGACTCCTATGCCATCGGCCCAGCATTTT
CASSSTPMPSAQHF
>TRBV11-2|TRBJ1-2|TRBD1|NA
TGTGCCAGCAGCTTGGGACAGGGGCTCTATGGCTACACCTTC
CASSLGQGLYGYTF
>TRBV19|TRBJ2-5|NA|few
NA
CASSIDATGFLETQYF
>TRBV19|TRBJ1-5|NA|NA
TGTGCCAGTAGTATAGTGTTTGAGGACAGAGCTTATCAGCCCCAGCATTTT
CASSIVFEDRAYQPQHF
>TRBV27|TRBJ2-1|NA|NA
TGTGCCAGCAGTGCCTCGGCGGCCAATGAGCAGTTCTTC
CASSASAANEQFF
>TRBV6-5|TRBJ2-5|NA|once
TGTGCCAGCAGTTTCGCACAGGGCTGGGAGACCCAGTACTTC
CASSFAQGWETQYF
>TRBV19|TRBJ2-1|TRBD2|NA
TGTGCCGCTGAACTAGCGGGGAGCAATGAGCAGTTCTTC
CAAELAGSNEQFF
>TRBV9|TRBJ1-1|NA|NA
TGTGCCAGCAGCGTAGAAACAACAAGTGAAGCTTTCTTT
CASSVETTSEAFF
>TRBV5-1|TRBJ2-5|NA|NA
TGCGCCAGCAGCTGGGGGGACAGTCACCAAGAGACCCAGTACTTC
CASSWGDSHQETQYF
>TRBV6-5|TRBJ1-6|NA|NA
TGTGCCAGCAGTTCCAGACCGGGACTTCCTAATTCACCCCTCCACTTT
CASSSRPGLPNSPLHF
>TRBV7-2|TRBJ2-5|TRBD2|NA
TGTGCCAGCAGCCCCTCGCTAGCGGTCCAAGAGACCCAGTACTTC
CASSPSLAVQETQYF
>TRBV4-1|TRBJ2-7|TRBD2|NA
TGCGCCAGCAGCCAAGTTTGGCCAGCGGGAGGCTACGAGCAGTACTTC
CASSQVWPAGGYEQYF
>TRBV4-3|TRBJ2-7|TRBD2|few
TGCGCCAGCAGCCTAGCGGGGGGGCACGAGCAGTACTTC
CASSLAGGHEQYF
>TRBV27|TRBJ2-3|TRBD1|NA
TGTGCCAGCAGTACGGGACAGCGCACAGATACGCAGTATTTT
CASSTGQRTDTQYF
>TRBV5-8|TRBJ1-4|NA|NA
TGTGCCAGCAGCTTTGGCGGGGGTAGGGAAAAACTGTTTTTT
CASSFGGGREKLFF
>TRBV6-5|TRBJ1-1|NA|NA
TGTGCCAGCAGTGATCAGGGGTGGAACACTGAAGCTTTCTTT
CASSDQGWNTEAFF
>TRBV2|TRBJ2-1|TRBD1|NA
TGTGCCAGCAATTCCGGGACAGGGAGGAATGAGCAGTTCTTC
CASNSGTGRNEQFF
>TRBV9|TRBJ1-1|TRBD1|NA
TGTGCCAGCAGCCCGATCGACAGGGTGGATAAAGCTTTCTTT
CASSPIDRVDKAFF
>TRBV30|TRBJ1-1|NA|medium-sized
TGTGCCTGGCAGGTGAACACTGAAGCTTTCTTT
CAWQVNTEAFF
>TRBV27|TRBJ1-2|TRBD1|NA
TGTGCCAGCAGTTACGCCGGACAGGCCACGGAAACCAACTATGGCTACACCTTC
CASSYAGQATETNYGYTF
>TRBV9|TRBJ2-2|NA|once
TGTGCCAGCAGCTCATCGGGTAGCCCCGGGGAGCTGTTTTTT
CASSSSGSPGELFF
>TRBV4-1|TRBJ2-7|NA|few
TGCGCCAGCAGCCCAGGATGGACAGAAACCTCCTACGAGCAGTACTTC
CASSPGWTETSYEQYF
>TRBV30|TRBJ1-2|TRBD1|few
TGTGCCTGGAGTCACGGGACAGGAGGCGGCAATGGCTACACCTTC
CAWSHGTGGGNGYTF
>TRBV4-1|TRBJ2-2|TRBD2|NA
TGCGCCAGCAGCCAGGGGGGGGACACCGGGGAGCTGTTTTTT
CASSQGGDTGELFF
>TRBV19|TRBJ1-5|NA|NA
TGTGCCAGTACCCTATTCCAGGGAAGGGATCAGCCCCAGCATTTT
CASTLFQGRDQPQHF
>TRBV29-1|TRBJ2-7|NA|NA
TGCAGCGTTGAGGTCGGGACAACCTACGAGCAGTACTTC
CSVEVGTTYEQYF
>TRBV7-8|TRBJ1-3|NA|NA
TGTGCCAGCAGCTTAAACAGTGGAAACACCATATATTTT
CASSLNSGNTIYF
>TRBV10-3|TRBJ1-1|NA|once
TGTGCCATCAAAGGGGCTGGGGAAACTGAAGCTTTCTTT
CAIKGAGETEAFF
>TRBV4-1|TRBJ2-1|TRBD2|NA
TGCGCCAGCAGGTTAAGGACTAGCGGAGAATACTCCTACAATGAGCAGTTCTTC
CASRLRTSGEYSYNEQFF
>TRBV2|TRBJ1-1|NA|once
TGTGCCAGCAGTGAAGCGGGCATAGGGAACACTGAAGCTTTCTTT
CASSEAGIGNTEAFF
>TRBV6-5|TRBJ1-2|TRBD1|once
TGTGCCAGCAGTTCCGACAGGGTCAACTATGGCTACACCTTC
CASSSDRVNYGYTF
>TRBV28|TRBJ2-5|TRBD1|once
TGTGCCAGCAGTTGGGACAGGGGAAGGAAAGAGACCCAGTACTTC
CASSWDRGRKETQYF
>TRBV7-9|TRBJ2-2|NA|NA
TGTGCCAGCAGCTTAGATCCGGGGTCCGGGGAGCTGTTTTTT
CASSLDPGSGELFF
>TRBV7-3|TRBJ2-1|TRBD2|NA
TGTGCCAGCAGCTTGCTAGCGGGGGGGGGCAATGAGCAGTTCTTC
CASSLLAGGGNEQFF
>TRBV28|TRBJ1-5|NA|NA
TGTGCCAGCAGTTTTAGGAGGGGGCCCCAGCATTTT
CASSFRRGPQHF
>TRBV11-3|TRBJ2-5|TRBD2|NA
TGTGCCAGCAGCTTAGGGGCTAGCGGGGGGGGTCAAGAGACCCAGTACTTC
CASSLGASGGGQETQYF
>TRBV6-1|TRBJ2-1|TRBD1|NA
TGTGCCAGCAGTGTCACCGGGACAGGGTCCTACAATGAGCAGTTCTTC
CASSVTGTGSYNEQFF
>TRBV19|TRBJ1-4|TRBD1|NA
TGTGCCAGTAGTGCCCTCAGGGGGCGCAGGGGTAGTTCTGAAAAACTGTTTTTT
CASSALRGRRGSSEKLFF
>TRBV9|TRBJ2-2|TRBD2|NA
TGTGCCAGCAGCGTAGAGAAGCGGGGGGGCACCACCGGGGAGCTGTTTTTT
CASSVEKRGGTTGELFF
>TRBV7-9|TRBJ2-3|NA|NA
TGTGCCAGCAGCTTAGCGGATAGCGTCTTAGGGACAGATACGCAGTATTTT
CASSLADSVLGTDTQYF
>TRBV20-1|TRBJ2-1|NA|once
TGCAGTGCCCGGTGGAGCGGAGAGCAGTTCTTC
CSARWSGEQFF
>TRBV6-5|TRBJ2-7|NA|NA
TGTGCCAGCAGCCTAGGTCCCCCCTACGAGCAGTACTTC
CASSLGPPYEQYF
>TRBV9|TRBJ2-1|TRBD2|NA
TGTGCCAGCAGCGTAGTGCTTGGCGGGGGTCCGGGGAATGAGCAGTTCTTC
CASSVVLGGGPGNEQFF
>TRBV7-9|TRBJ2-7|TRBD2|few
TGTGCTACAGCGGGGGCGGGGACCTACGAGCAGTACTTC
CATAGAGTYEQYF
>TRBV4-3|TRBJ1-2|NA|few
TGCGCCAGCAGCCCCGAAGGGGAGGGGAGCGTCGGTGGCTACACCTTC
CASSPEGEGSVGGYTF
>TRBV9|TRBJ2-1|TRBD2|NA
TGTGCCAGCAGCGATGGACTAGCGGGAGTGTTAGGTGGGTACAATGAGCAGTTCTTC
CASSDGLAGVLGGYNEQFF
>TRBV9|TRBJ2-4|NA|NA
TGTGCCAGCAACCAGGGTTTTGCCAAAAACATTCAGTACTTC
CASNQGFAKNIQYF
>TRBV19|TRBJ2-2|TRBD1|few
TGTGCCAGCGGGACAGGGGGTTCCGGGGAGCTGTTTTTT
CASGTGGSGELFF
>TRBV19|TRBJ2-7|NA|NA
TGTGCCAGTAGTACCCCAAATTTCTACGAGCAGTACTTC
CASSTPNFYEQYF
>TRBV6-1|TRBJ1-2|TRBD1|once
TGTGCCAGCAGTGTCGACAGGGGGGTTGGCACTAACTATGGCTACACCTTC
CASSVDRGVGTNYGYTF
>TRBV6-1|TRBJ2-7|TRBD1|NA
TGTGCCAGCAGTGGACAGGGTTCTTCTGACGAGCAGTACTTC
CASSGQGSSDEQYF
>TRBV28|TRBJ2-6|NA|NA
TGTGCCAGCAGCCCTAACGGCTCTGGGGCCAACGTCCTGACTTTC
CASSPNGSGANVLTF
>TRBV5-6|TRBJ1-2|TRBD1|NA
TGTGCCAGCAGCGGGACAGGGGGTACTAACTATGGCTACACCTTC
CASSGTGGTNYGYTF
>TRBV19|TRBJ2-3|TRBD2|NA
TGTGCTTCTGGAAGTACGGAGCGGGAGGGTAGGGTAGATACGCAGTATTTT
CASGSTEREGRVDTQYF
>TRBV2|TRBJ2-7|TRBD1|NA
TGTGCCAGCACCAACCTTCCGGGACAGAAGACCTACGAGCAGTACTTC
CASTNLPGQKTYEQYF
>TRBV6-4|TRBJ2-2|TRBD2|NA
TGTGCCAGCAGTGACTCTAGCGGGAGCACCGGGGAGCTGTTTTTT
CASSDSSGSTGELFF